One TCR beta chain is described in this entry. The antigen remains undetermined. The PCR employed 60 Vbeta primers together with 13 Jbeta primers. Repertoires were generated with immunoSEQ multiplex PCR, while TCRdb's copy carries only in-frame clones and drops some. The sample consists of about 100,000 clones, roughly 75% of them appearing once. The data derive from a study of cytomegalovirus exposure and HLA in healthy donors. Looking at the study overall: T cells numbering around 170 million yielded 90 million to 140 million unique TCR beta sequences in an earlier analysis. Whole-study results and caveats: Per a prior analysis, the majority of TCR beta V segments were productive roughly 87% or roughly 30% of the time. Later examination showed HLA-associated TCR beta chains had greater clonal expansion than equally common others. Associated with cytomegalovirus, according to the listing, were fewer than 200 TCR beta chains.

The germline gives CDR1 LNHDA, CDR2 SQIVND (reference sequence). The ends lost 6 bases at V and 7 bases at J; junction bases unmatched: 12. This CDR3 contains 16 residues. The chain has TRBV19 and TRBJ1-6; 7 bases agree with TRBD1. The receptor was isolated from a male donor in good health and CMV-seropositive. The sample consisted of PBMCs. CDR3 DNA sequence: TGTGCCAGTAGCACAAACACAGGGGAGGTAAATTCACCCCTCCACTTT. Its protein product is CASSTNTGEVNSPLHF.